The clone carrying this T cell receptor beta chain was detected ten times or more. The target antigen is unknown. Using quantitative 5'-RACE with molecular barcodes, the authors made TCR beta libraries. TCRdb re-analysed the 5' RACE reads in MiXCR, keeping a single row per CDR3 protein. The sample includes 390,000 or so distinct CDR3 sequences, approximately 20% of them seen just once. This specimen belongs to a study of CD8 T cells in ankylosing spondylitis. Findings and caveats of the study: CD8+ disease-linked clones were present at relatively low frequencies in blood. Before this, some motif variants had been reported in reactive arthritis synovial fluid and blood. Matched ankylosing spondylitis synovial fluid reportedly contained a significantly enriched population of disease-linked clones. It appeared that ankylosing spondylitis blood was characterized by a TCR beta motif of seven or eight highly homologous variants.

Trimming shortened V by 4 bases and J by 0 bases, and 12 bases separated the two germline ends. From germline, CDR1 is DFQATT and CDR2 SNEGSKA (reference sequence). The CDR3 length is 15 residues. This receptor was obtained from a male donor with ankylosing spondylitis. The chain recombines TRBV20-1 with TRBJ2-2; the D is unclear. Sequences were obtained from blood, either unsorted or a sorted T cell fraction (not recorded which). The CDR3 DNA follows: TGCAGTGCTATGAACGCTGCCGCGAACACCGGGGAGCTGTTTTTT. Protein: CSAMNAAANTGELFF.